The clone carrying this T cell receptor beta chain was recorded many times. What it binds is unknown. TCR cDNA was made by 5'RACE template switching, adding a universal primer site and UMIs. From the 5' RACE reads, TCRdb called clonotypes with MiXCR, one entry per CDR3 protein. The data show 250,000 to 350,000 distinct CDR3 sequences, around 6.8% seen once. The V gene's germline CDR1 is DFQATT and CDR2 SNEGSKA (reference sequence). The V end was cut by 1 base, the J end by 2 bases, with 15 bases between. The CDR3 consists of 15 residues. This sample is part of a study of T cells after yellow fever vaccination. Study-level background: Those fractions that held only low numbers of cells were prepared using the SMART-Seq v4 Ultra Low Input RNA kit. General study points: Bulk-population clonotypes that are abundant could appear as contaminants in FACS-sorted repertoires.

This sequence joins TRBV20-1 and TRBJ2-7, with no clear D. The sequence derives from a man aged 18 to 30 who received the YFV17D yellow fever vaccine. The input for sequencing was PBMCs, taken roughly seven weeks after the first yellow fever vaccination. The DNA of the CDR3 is TGCAGTGCTAGAGCTGGTCTACTTTCACCCTACGAGCAGTACTTC. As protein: CSARAGLLSPYEQYF.